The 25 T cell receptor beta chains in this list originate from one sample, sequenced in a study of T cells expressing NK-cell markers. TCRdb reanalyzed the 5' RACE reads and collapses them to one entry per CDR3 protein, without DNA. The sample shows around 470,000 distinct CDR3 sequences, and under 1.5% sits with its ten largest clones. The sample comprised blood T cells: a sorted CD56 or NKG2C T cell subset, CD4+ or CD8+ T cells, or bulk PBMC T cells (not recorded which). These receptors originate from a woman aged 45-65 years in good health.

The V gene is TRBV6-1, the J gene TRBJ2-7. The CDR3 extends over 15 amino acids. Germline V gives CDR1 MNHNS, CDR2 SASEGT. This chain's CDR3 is CASSEALGRFYEQYF.

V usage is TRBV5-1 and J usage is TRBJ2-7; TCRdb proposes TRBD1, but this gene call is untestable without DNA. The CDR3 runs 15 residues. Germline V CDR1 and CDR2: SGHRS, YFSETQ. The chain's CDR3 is CASSLGGGISYEQYF.

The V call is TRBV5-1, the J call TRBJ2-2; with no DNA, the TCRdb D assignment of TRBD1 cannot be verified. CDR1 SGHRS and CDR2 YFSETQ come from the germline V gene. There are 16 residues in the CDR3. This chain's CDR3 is CASSPLGRTNTGELFF.

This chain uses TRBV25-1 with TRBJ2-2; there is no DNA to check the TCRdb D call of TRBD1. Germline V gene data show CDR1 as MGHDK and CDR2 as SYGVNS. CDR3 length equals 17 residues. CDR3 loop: CASSEGVGTGGLGELFF.

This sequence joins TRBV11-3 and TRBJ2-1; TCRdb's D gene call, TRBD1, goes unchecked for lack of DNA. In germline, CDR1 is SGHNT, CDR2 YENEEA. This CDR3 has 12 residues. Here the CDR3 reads CASSFNRNEQFF.

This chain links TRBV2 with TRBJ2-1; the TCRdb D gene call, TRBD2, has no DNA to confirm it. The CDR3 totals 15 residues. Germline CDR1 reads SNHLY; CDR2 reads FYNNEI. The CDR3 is CASSQRGLAGGEQFF.

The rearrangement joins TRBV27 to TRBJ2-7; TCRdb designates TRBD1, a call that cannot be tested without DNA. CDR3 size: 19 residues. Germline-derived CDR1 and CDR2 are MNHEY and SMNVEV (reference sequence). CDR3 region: CASSLSAVIAGPPPYEQYF.

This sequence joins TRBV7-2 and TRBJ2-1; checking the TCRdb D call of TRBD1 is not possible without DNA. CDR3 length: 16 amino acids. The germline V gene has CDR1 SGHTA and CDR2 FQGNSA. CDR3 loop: CASIPWGRGDYNEQFF.

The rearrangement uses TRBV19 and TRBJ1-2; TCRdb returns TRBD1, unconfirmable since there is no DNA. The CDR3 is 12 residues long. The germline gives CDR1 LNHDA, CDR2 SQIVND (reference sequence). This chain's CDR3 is CASSPGLGGYTF.

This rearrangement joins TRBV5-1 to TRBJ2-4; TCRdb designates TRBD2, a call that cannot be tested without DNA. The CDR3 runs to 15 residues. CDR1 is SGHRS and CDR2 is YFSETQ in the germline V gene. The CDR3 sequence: CASSVISGRGNIQYF. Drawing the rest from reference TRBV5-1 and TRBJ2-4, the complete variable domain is KAGVTQTPRYLIKTRGQQVTLSCSPISGHRSVSWYQQTPGQGLQFLFEYFSETQRNKGNFPGRFSGRQFSNSRSEMNVSTLELGDSALYLCASSVISGRGNIQYFGAGTRLSVL.

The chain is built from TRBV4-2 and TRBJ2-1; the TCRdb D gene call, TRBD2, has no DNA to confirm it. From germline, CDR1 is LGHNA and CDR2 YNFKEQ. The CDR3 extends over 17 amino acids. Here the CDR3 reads CASSQDGEREGPYEQFF.

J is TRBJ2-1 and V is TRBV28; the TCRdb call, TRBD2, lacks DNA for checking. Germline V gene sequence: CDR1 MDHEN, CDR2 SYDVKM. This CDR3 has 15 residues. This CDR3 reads CASSSTSGPYNEQFF.

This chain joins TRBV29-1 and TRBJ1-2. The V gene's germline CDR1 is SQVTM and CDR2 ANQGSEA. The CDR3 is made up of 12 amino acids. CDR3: CSVEFRSYGYTF.

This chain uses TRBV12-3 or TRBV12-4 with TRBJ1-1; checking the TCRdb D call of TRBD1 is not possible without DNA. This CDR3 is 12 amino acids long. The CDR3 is CAIRQAQRQAFF.

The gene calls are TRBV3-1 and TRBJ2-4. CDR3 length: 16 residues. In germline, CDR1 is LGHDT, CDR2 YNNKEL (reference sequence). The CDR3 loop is CASSQEIARAKNIQYF.

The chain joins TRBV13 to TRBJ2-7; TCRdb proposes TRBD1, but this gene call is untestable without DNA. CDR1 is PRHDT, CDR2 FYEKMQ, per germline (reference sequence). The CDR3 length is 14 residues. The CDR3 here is CASSWGGSSYEQYF.

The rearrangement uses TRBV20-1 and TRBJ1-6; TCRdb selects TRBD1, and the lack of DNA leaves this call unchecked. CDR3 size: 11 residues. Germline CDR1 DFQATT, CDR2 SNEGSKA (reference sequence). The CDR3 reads CSAGQGSPLHF.

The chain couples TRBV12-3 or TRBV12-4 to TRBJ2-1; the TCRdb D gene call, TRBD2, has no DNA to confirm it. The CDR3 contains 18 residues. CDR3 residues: CASSRTSGRAHGSNEQFF.

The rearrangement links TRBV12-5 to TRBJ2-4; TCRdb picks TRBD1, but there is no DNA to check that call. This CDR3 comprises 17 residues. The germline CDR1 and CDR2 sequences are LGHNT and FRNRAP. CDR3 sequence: CASGLPRTEAVENIQYF.

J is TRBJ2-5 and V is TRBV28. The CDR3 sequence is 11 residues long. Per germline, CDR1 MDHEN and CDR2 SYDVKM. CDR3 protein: CASGVLETQYF.

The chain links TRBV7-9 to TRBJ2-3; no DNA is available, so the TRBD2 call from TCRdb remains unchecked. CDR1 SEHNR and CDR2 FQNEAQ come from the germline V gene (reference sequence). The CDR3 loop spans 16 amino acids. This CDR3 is CASSLGSRVSTDTQYF.

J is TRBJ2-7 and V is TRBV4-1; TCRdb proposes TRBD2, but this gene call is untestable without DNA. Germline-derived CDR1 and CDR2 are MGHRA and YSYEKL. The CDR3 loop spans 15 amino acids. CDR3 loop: CASSLGWLAGYEQYF.

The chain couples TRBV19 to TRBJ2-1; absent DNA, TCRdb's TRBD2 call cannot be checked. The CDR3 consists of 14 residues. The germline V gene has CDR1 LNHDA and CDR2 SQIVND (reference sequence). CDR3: CASNRVGTGDEQFF.

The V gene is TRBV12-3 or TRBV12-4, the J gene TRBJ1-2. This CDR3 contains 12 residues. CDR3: CASSRRTARYTF.

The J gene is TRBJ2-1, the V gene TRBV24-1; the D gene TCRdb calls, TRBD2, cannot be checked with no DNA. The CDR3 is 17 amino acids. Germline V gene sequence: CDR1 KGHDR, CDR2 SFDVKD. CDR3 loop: CATSGGTSGRRGNEQFF.